These 31 T cell receptor beta chains were all obtained from the same sample, sequenced in a study of T cell repertoires in cytomegalovirus infection. TCRdb processed the reads anew with MiXCR; each CDR3 protein has one entry. The sample holds a few hundred thousand distinct CDR3 sequences, around 35% seen once. These receptors' targets are unknown. The sequencing here drew on cultured PBMCs, taken from culture after CMV antigen stimulation. The source is a human donor in good health (CMV status not recorded). Some clones in this sample may be carry-over from other donors' samples.

This rearrangement joins TRBV20-1 to TRBJ2-7; no clear D. This CDR3 is built from 11 residues. Per the germline V gene, CDR1 is DFQATT and CDR2 is SNEGSKA (reference sequence). The CDR3 DNA reads TGCGCCGTCGGAGCAGGACACGAGCAGTACGTC. Amino acid sequence: CAVGAGHEQYV.

The chain recombines TRBV10-3 with TRBJ1-1, with TRBD1 matching over 7 bases. The CDR3 loop spans 17 amino acids. Looked up from germline, CDR1 is ENHRY and CDR2 is SYGVKD. The V and J ends lost 3 bases and 0 bases, in that order; junction bases with no gene match: 10. The CDR3 protein is CAISDSGGGPMNTEAFF. CDR3 DNA sequence: TGTGCCATCAGTGACTCAGGGGGGGGGCCCATGAACACTGAAGCTTTCTTT.

V gene TRBV6-5 combines with J gene TRBJ2-7; 9 positions match TRBD2. V shed 0 bases and J 5 bases; nucleotides not matched to a gene: 8. The CDR3 contains 16 residues. The germline V gene encodes CDR1 MNHEY and CDR2 SVGAGI. CDR3 in amino acids: CASSYSKSSGIHEQYV. CDR3 nucleotide sequence: TGTGCCAGCAGTTACTCGAAATCTAGCGGGATCCACGAGCAGTACGTC.

This clonotype came up many times. The rearrangement joins TRBV7-3 to TRBJ2-5; D might be TRBD2 (6 bases). Trimming removed 1 base at V and 4 bases at J, with 10 bases between. This CDR3 region has 14 residues. In germline, CDR1 is SGHTA, CDR2 FQGTGA. CDR3 nucleotide sequence: TGTGCCAGCAGCTTAATGGGAGGTGGAGAGACCCAGTACTTC. Its translation is CASSLMGGGETQYF.

The chain couples TRBV27 to TRBJ2-3; a weak D match, TRBD2 (6 bases). The CDR3 runs 14 residues. Looked up from germline, CDR1 is MNHEY and CDR2 is SMNVEV (reference sequence). The V end was cut by 4 bases, the J end by 3 bases, with 11 bases between. The CDR3 DNA reads as TGTGCCAGCAGTTATACCGGGACTACAGATACGCAGTATTTT. The encoded protein is CASSYTGTTDTQYF.

This clonotype came up a few times. CDR3 amino acids: CASSRAGSYNEQFF. The CDR3 DNA sequence: TGTGCCAGCAGCCGCGCGGGCTCCTACAATGAGCAGTTCTTC. The chain joins TRBV7-2 to TRBJ2-1; D might be TRBD2 (5 bases). There are 14 residues in the CDR3. The germline V gene has CDR1 SGHTA and CDR2 FQGNSA. Trimming cost V 5 bases and J 0 bases, with 8 bases left between them.

The chain couples TRBV27 to TRBJ2-1; either TRBD1 or TRBD2 may supply D (7 bases each). CDR1 MNHEY and CDR2 SMNVEV come from the germline V gene (reference sequence). With 10 bases removed from V and 8 bases from J, the gap between germline ends came to 18 bases. This CDR3 has 13 amino acids. The CDR3, as DNA: TGTGCCACAGGGGGGGGCCATTTAGATGAGCAGTTCTTC. Encoded protein: CATGGGHLDEQFF.

There are a few counts of this clonotype. The chain recombines TRBV7-2 with TRBJ2-7, with 7 bases matching TRBD2. The V gene's germline CDR1 is SGHTA and CDR2 FQGNSA. This CDR3 spans 13 amino acids. CDR3 residues: CASSLVPNGRPSV. DNA of the CDR3: TGTGCCAGCAGCTTAGTCCCGAACGGGAGGCCGAGTGTC.

In its sample, this clonotype was seen a few times. V usage is TRBV5-5 and J usage is TRBJ2-3; D is unresolved. The CDR3 totals 16 residues. Trimming shortened V by 0 bases and J by 0 bases, and 11 bases separated the two germline ends. The V gene's germline CDR1 is SGHKS and CDR2 YYEKEE (reference sequence). CDR3 DNA: TGTGCCAGCAGCTTGGAAGGGCAACTAAGCACAGATACGCAGTATTTT. Its translation: CASSLEGQLSTDTQYF.

In its sample, this clonotype was seen a few times. V and J are TRBV6-5 and TRBJ2-7; 7 bases are a match to TRBD1. The germline V gene has CDR1 MNHEY and CDR2 SVGAGI. The CDR3 has 13 amino acids. J was trimmed by 5 bases and V by 6 bases; bases with no gene match: 7. The CDR3 protein is CASRPQGRHEQYF. The CDR3, as DNA: TGTGCCAGCAGGCCACAGGGGCGGCACGAGCAGTACTTC.

CDR3 nucleotide sequence: TGCGCCAGCAGCCAAGATAGTAGTACTAGCGGGATGGGCTCCTACGAGCAGTACTTC. Its translation: CASSQDSSTSGMGSYEQYF. J is TRBJ2-7 and V is TRBV4-1, with 10 positions matching TRBD2. The V and J ends lost 0 bases and 0 bases, in that order; junction bases with no gene match: 11. Per the germline V gene, CDR1 is MGHRA and CDR2 is YSYEKL. There are 19 residues in the CDR3.

This clonotype was picked up many times. The chain is built from TRBV5-6 and TRBJ2-7; weak D call: TRBD1 (5 bases). The CDR3 extends over 16 amino acids. V was pared by 4 bases and J by 2 bases, with 19 bases between. From germline, CDR1 is SGHDT and CDR2 YYEEEE. The CDR3 DNA reads as TGTGCCAGCAGCCCCGAAGGTAGCAGGGTGGCCTACGAGCAGTACTTC. Translating it yields CASSPEGSRVAYEQYF.

There are a few counts of this clonotype. The gene calls are TRBV7-8 and TRBJ2-1; D gene uncertain. Trimming left V 3 bases short and J 10 bases short, with 10 bases between. Germline CDR1 is SGHVS and CDR2 is FQNEAQ. The CDR3 spans 12 residues. CDR3 region: CASSFYSAEQFF. CDR3 DNA sequence: TGTGCCAGCAGCTTTTATTCGGCAGAGCAGTTCTTC. The complete variable domain, with remaining parts taken from reference TRBV7-8 and TRBJ2-1, reads GAGVSQSPRYKVAKRGQDVALRCDPISGHVSLFWYQQALGQGPEFLTYFQNEAQLDKSGLPSDRFFAERPEGSVSTLKIQRTQQEDSAVYLCASSFYSAEQFFGPGTRLTVL.

The V call is TRBV6-5, the J call TRBJ1-5; 9 bases line up with TRBD1. Germline values: CDR1 MNHEY, CDR2 SVGAGI. V dropped 4 bases and J dropped 6; count of bases not matched to a gene: 10. This CDR3 contains 16 residues. The CDR3 loop reads CASSSGTGTSGQPQHF. The CDR3 coding sequence is TGTGCCAGCAGTTCCGGGACAGGGACGTCGGGTCAGCCCCAGCATTTT.

The rearrangement joins TRBV28 to TRBJ2-1, with D perhaps matching TRBD1 or TRBD2 (6 bases each). The CDR3 totals 13 residues. The germline gives CDR1 MDHEN, CDR2 SYDVKM. With 7 bases removed from V and 9 bases from J, the gap between germline ends came to 16 bases. CDR3: CASNGGGTREQFF. The CDR3 bases are TGTGCCAGCAATGGGGGCGGGACCCGTGAGCAGTTCTTC. Together with reference TRBV28 and TRBJ2-1, the CDR3 gives the full variable domain: DVKVTQSSRYLVKRTGEKVFLECVQDMDHENMFWYRQDPGLGLRLIYFSYDVKMKEKGDIPEGYSVSREKKERFSLILESASTNQTSMYLCASNGGGTREQFFGPGTRLTVL.

The table lists this clonotype with a few counts. V is TRBV20-1 and J is TRBJ2-3, with D unclear. CDR3 length: 14 residues. The germline gives CDR1 DFQATT, CDR2 SNEGSKA (reference sequence). Between the trimmed V and J ends, which lost 5 bases and 2 bases, there was a span of 14 bases. The CDR3 here is CSAPLAEITDTQYF. CDR3 nucleotides: TGCAGTGCTCCCCTGGCGGAGATCACAGATACGCAGTATTTT.

This sequence joins TRBV14 and TRBJ2-3; D is perhaps TRBD2 (6 bases). V lost 2 bases, J lost 1 base, and 13 bases lay in between. CDR1 is SGHDN, CDR2 FVKESK, per germline. The CDR3 loop spans 16 amino acids. CDR3 nucleotides: TGTGCCAGCAGCCAAAGGCGGGGTCTCGGCACAGATACGCAGTATTTT. Amino acid sequence: CASSQRRGLGTDTQYF.

V and J are TRBV29-1 and TRBJ2-1, with TRBD2 matching over 7 bases. The CDR3 has 14 residues. V shed 7 bases and J 4 bases; nucleotides not matched to a gene: 10. Germline V CDR1 and CDR2: SQVTM, ANQGSEA. The CDR3 spells CSAQAGLHYNEQFF. As DNA, the CDR3 is TGCAGCGCCCAAGCGGGACTACATTACAATGAGCAGTTCTTC.

In its sample, this clonotype was seen a few times. The J gene is TRBJ2-1, the V gene TRBV28; TRBD1 matches 9 bases. The CDR3 is made up of 16 amino acids. Germline CDR1 is MDHEN and CDR2 is SYDVKM. The V segment lost 4 bases and the J segment 4 bases; nucleotides outside the gene matches: 8. The chain's CDR3 is CASSSTGGSLYNEQFF. CDR3 nucleotide sequence: TGTGCCAGCAGTTCGACAGGGGGGTCCTTATACAATGAGCAGTTCTTC.

This clonotype was counted a few times. The rearrangement joins TRBV11-3 to TRBJ2-7; 9 nucleotides align to TRBD2. The V gene's germline CDR1 is SGHNT and CDR2 YENEEA. Losses at the gene ends were 3 bases for V and 1 base for J; bases not matched to a gene: 4. The CDR3 runs 15 residues. CDR3 loop: CASSFGSGSSYEQYF. DNA for the CDR3: TGTGCCAGCAGCTTTGGTAGCGGGAGTTCCTACGAGCAGTACTTC.

Ten or more counts support this clonotype. The gene calls are TRBV12-3 or TRBV12-4 and TRBJ2-3, with 8 bases that match TRBD2. The CDR3 covers 14 residues. V dropped 3 bases and J dropped 7; count of bases not matched to a gene: 6. The CDR3 DNA reads as TGTGCCAGCAGTTTGTCGGGAGGGTCACATACGCAGTATTTT. Translated: CASSLSGGSHTQYF.

This clonotype has just a few counts. This chain links TRBV7-6 with TRBJ2-1, with 9 bases matching TRBD1. The CDR3 totals 16 residues. Germline-derived CDR1 and CDR2 are SGHVS and FNYEAQ. With V trimmed by 0 bases and J by 4 bases, 4 bases remained unmatched. CDR3 region: CASSLAPGTGYNEQFF. CDR3 nucleotides: TGTGCCAGCAGCTTAGCCCCCGGGACAGGGTACAATGAGCAGTTCTTC.

This chain links TRBV4-1 with TRBJ2-1, with D perhaps assigned TRBD1 or TRBD2 (5 bases each). The CDR3 sequence is 15 residues long. V gave up 0 bases and J gave up 4 bases, with 10 bases separating them. Per the germline V gene, CDR1 is MGHRA and CDR2 is YSYEKL. The CDR3, as DNA: TGCGCCAGCAGCCAAGAGGGTGGGGGATACAATGAGCAGTTCTTC. Amino acids: CASSQEGGGYNEQFF.

The CDR3 nucleotides are TGTGCCAGCAGTGAAAGGAATGAGCAGTTCTTC. This translates into CASSERNEQFF. V is TRBV2 and J is TRBJ2-1; D remains unclear. The length of the CDR3 is 11 residues. V lost 2 bases to trimming and J lost 7 bases, with 3 bases between them. Germline CDR1 and CDR2: SNHLY and FYNNEI.

This clonotype was seen a single time. The chain employs TRBV3-1 and TRBJ1-1; TRBD1 might be the D (6 bases). The V end lost 4 bases, the J end lost 8 bases, and 14 bases lay between the germline ends. Looked up from germline, CDR1 is LGHDT and CDR2 is YNNKEL (reference sequence). This CDR3 region has 13 residues. CDR3 DNA sequence: TGTGCCAGCAGCCGCGTACAGGGCTTGGAAGCTTTCTTT. It encodes CASSRVQGLEAFF.

V usage is TRBV28 and J usage is TRBJ2-1; the D gene is possibly TRBD1 (5 bases). Germline V gene lookup returns CDR1 MDHEN and CDR2 SYDVKM. The length of the CDR3 is 14 residues. V lost 6 bases to trimming and J lost 7 bases, with 16 bases between them. CDR3 nucleotide sequence: TGTGCCAGCAGGCCGGAGACAGAAGGGAATGAGCAGTTCTTC. This encodes CASRPETEGNEQFF. The whole variable domain, remainder taken from reference TRBV28 and TRBJ2-1, is DVKVTQSSRYLVKRTGEKVFLECVQDMDHENMFWYRQDPGLGLRLIYFSYDVKMKEKGDIPEGYSVSREKKERFSLILESASTNQTSMYLCASRPETEGNEQFFGPGTRLTVL.

The chain combines TRBV19 with TRBJ1-1; D is possibly TRBD1 (5 bases). The CDR3 runs to 13 residues. The V and J ends lost 2 bases and 4 bases respectively, with 8 bases between them. Germline loops: CDR1 LNHDA, CDR2 SQIVND (reference sequence). The CDR3 here is CASSINGGTEAFF. The CDR3, as DNA: TGTGCCAGTAGTATAAATGGGGGCACTGAAGCTTTCTTT.

The rearrangement links TRBV6-2 or TRBV6-3 to TRBJ2-1; 9 bases line up with TRBD2. After removal of 0 bases from V and 4 bases from J, the junction contained 7 bases not matched to a gene. The CDR3 spans 17 residues. CDR1 and CDR2 (germline): MNHEY, SVGEGT. The CDR3 spells CASSYSVLAGVYNEQFF. The CDR3, as DNA: TGTGCCAGCAGTTACTCGGTATTAGCGGGGGTGTACAATGAGCAGTTCTTC.

This chain joins TRBV12-5 and TRBJ1-2, with TRBD1 identical over 10 bases. CDR1 and CDR2 (germline): LGHNT, FRNRAP. Trimming at V came to 7 bases and at J to 2 bases, leaving 7 bases not matched to a gene. This CDR3 is built from 15 residues. The CDR3 nucleotides are TGTGCTAGTGTTCCATCGGGACAGGGGAACTATGGCTACACCTTC. Protein: CASVPSGQGNYGYTF. The entire variable domain, with the rest obtained from reference TRBV12-5 and TRBJ1-2, is as follows: DARVTQTPRHKVTEMGQEVTMRCQPILGHNTVFWYRQTMMQGLELLAYFRNRAPLDDSGMPKDRFSAEMPDATLATLKIQPSEPRDSAVYFCASVPSGQGNYGYTFGSGTRLTVV.

This chain connects TRBV7-8 to TRBJ1-2; no definite D call. CDR3 size: 16 residues. V lost 5 bases and J lost 1, with 17 bases in between. CDR1 is SGHVS and CDR2 is FQNEAQ in the germline V gene. The CDR3 DNA is TGTGCCAGCAGCCCGGAGATAGGGCAGCTTAACTATGGCTACACCTTC. Translating it yields CASSPEIGQLNYGYTF.

This clonotype was counted many times. J is TRBJ2-1 and V is TRBV7-2; 9 bases match TRBD2. J lost 6 bases, V lost 3 bases, and 18 bases had no gene match. The germline V gene encodes CDR1 SGHTA and CDR2 FQGNSA. The CDR3 totals 19 residues. The CDR3 bases are TGTGCCAGCAGCTTGGGGATGGGAGGTTGGCGGGAGGGCAGCAATGAGCAGTTCTTC. Translated: CASSLGMGGWREGSNEQFF.